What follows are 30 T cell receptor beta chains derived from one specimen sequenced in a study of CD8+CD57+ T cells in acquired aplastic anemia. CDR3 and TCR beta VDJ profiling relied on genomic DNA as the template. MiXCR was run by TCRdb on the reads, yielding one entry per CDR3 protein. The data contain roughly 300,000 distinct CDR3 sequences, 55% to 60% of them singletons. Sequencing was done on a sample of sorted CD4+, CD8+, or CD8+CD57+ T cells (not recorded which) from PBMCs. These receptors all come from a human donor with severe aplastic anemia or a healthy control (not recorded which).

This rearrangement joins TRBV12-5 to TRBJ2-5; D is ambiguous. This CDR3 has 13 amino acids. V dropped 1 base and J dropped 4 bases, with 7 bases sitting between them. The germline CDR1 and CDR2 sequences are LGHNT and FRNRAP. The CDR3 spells CASGLGRRETQYF. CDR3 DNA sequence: TGTGCTAGTGGTTTGGGTCGGAGAGAGACCCAGTACTTC.

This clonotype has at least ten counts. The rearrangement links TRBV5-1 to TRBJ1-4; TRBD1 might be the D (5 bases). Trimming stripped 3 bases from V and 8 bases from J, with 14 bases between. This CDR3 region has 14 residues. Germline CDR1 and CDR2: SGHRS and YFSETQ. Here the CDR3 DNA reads TGCGCCAGCAGCTCCAGAGGGACGGCAGAAAAACTGTTTTTT. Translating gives CASSSRGTAEKLFF.

The DNA of the CDR3 is TGCGCCAGCGCCTTTGGGGAAACGAACACTGAAGCTTTCTTT. Translation: CASAFGETNTEAFF. This chain connects TRBV10-2 to TRBJ1-1; D unresolved. Per the germline V gene, CDR1 is WSHSY and CDR2 is SAAADI. The CDR3 is 14 residues long. V lost 8 bases to trimming and J lost 1 base, with 14 bases between them.

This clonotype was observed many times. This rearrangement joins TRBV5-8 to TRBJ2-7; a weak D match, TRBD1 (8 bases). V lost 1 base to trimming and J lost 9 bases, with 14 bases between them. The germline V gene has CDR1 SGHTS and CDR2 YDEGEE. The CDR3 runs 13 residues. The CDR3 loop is CASSLPTGEGQYF. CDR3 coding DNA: TGTGCCAGCAGCTTGCCGACAGGGGAGGGGCAGTACTTC.

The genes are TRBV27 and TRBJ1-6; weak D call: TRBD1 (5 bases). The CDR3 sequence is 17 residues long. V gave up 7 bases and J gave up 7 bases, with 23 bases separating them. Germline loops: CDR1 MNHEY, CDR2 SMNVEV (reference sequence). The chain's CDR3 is CASTPSHAAGLNSPLHF. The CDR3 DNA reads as TGTGCCAGCACCCCCTCCCATGCGGCAGGGTTAAATTCACCCCTCCACTTT.

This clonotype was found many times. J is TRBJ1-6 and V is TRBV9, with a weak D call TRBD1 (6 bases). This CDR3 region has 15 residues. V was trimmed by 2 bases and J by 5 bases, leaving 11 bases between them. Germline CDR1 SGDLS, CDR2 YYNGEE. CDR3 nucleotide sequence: TGTGCCAGCAGCGTCACGGGACAACATAATTCACCCCTCCACTTT. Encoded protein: CASSVTGQHNSPLHF.

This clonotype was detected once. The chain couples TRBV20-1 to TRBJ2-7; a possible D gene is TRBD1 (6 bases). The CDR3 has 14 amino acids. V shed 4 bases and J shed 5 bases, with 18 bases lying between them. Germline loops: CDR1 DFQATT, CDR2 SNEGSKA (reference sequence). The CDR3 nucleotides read TGCAGTGCTAAAGACGGACAGTCACCTAACGAGCAGTACTTC. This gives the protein CSAKDGQSPNEQYF.

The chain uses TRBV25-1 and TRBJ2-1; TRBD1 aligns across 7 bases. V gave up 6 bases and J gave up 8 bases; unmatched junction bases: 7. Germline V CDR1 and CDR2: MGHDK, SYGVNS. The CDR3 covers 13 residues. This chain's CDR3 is CASSRQGIHEQFF. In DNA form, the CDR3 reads TGTGCCAGCAGCAGACAGGGCATCCATGAGCAGTTCTTC. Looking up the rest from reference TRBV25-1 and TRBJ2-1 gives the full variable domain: EADIYQTPRYLVIGTGKKITLECSQTMGHDKMYWYQQDPGMELHLIHYSYGVNSTEKGDLSSESTVSRIRTEHFPLTLESARPSHTSQYLCASSRQGIHEQFFGPGTRLTVL.

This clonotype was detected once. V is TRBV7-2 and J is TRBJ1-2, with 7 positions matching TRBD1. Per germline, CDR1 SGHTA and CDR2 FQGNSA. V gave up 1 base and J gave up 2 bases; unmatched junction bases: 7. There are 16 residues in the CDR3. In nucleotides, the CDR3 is TGTGCCAGCAGCTTAGAGGGGGCTACAGGAAACTATGGCTACACCTTC. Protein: CASSLEGATGNYGYTF. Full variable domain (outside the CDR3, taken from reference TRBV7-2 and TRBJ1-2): GAGVSQSPSNKVTEKGKDVELRCDPISGHTALYWYRQSLGQGLEFLIYFQGNSAPDKSGLPSDRFSAERTGGSVSTLTIQRTQQEDSAVYLCASSLEGATGNYGYTFGSGTRLTVV.

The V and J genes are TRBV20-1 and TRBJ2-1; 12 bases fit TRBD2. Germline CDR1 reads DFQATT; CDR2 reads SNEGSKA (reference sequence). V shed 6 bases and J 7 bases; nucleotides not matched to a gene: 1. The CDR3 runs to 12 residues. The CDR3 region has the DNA TGCAGTGCCCTAGCGGGAGGGAATGAGCAGTTCTTC. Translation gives CSALAGGNEQFF.

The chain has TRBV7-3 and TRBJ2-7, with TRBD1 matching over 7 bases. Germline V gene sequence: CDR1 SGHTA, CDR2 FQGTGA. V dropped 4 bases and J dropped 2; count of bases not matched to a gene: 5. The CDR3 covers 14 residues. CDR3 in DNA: TGTGCCAGCAGCTGGACCGGGACAGCCTACGAGCAGTACTTC. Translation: CASSWTGTAYEQYF.

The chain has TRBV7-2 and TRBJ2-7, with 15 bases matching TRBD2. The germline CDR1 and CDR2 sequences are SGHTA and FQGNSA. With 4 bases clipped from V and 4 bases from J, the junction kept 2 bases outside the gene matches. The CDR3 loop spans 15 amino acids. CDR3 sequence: CASSWTSGGVYEQYF. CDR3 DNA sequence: TGTGCCAGCAGCTGGACTAGCGGGGGGGTATACGAGCAGTACTTC.

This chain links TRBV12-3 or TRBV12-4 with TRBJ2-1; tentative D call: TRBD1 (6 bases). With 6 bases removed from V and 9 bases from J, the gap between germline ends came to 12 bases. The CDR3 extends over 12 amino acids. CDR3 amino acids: CASSLTGTEQFF. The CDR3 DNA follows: TGTGCCAGCAGCCTGACAGGCACTGAGCAGTTCTTC.

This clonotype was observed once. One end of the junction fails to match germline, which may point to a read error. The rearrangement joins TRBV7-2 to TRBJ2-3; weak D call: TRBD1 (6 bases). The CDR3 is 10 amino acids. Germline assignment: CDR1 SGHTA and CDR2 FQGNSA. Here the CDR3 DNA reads TGTGCCAGCGGCATACGGGACACGGATTTT. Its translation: CASGIRDTDF.

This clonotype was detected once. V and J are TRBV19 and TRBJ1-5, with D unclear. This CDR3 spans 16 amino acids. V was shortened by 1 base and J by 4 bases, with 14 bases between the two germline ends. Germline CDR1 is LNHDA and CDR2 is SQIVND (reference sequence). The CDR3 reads CASSIGGRVRNQPQHF. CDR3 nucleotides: TGTGCCAGTAGTATAGGAGGACGGGTTCGTAATCAGCCCCAGCATTTT.

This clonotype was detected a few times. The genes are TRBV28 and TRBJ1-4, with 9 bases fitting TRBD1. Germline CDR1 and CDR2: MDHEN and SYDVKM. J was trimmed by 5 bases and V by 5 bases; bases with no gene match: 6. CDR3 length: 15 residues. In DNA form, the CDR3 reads TGTGCCAGCAGTGGGGAGGGACAGGGAAATGAAAAACTGTTTTTT. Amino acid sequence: CASSGEGQGNEKLFF.

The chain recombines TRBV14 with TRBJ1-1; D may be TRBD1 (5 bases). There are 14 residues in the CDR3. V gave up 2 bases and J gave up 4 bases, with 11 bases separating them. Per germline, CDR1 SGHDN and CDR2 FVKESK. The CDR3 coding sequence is TGTGCCAGCAGCCAATTTAGGGGAGGCACTGAAGCTTTCTTT. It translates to CASSQFRGGTEAFF.

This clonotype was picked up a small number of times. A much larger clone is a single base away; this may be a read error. CDR3 protein: CASSSGQASYYGYTF. In nucleotides, the CDR3 is TGTGCCAGCAGTTCCGGACAGGCCTCCTACTATGGCTACACCTTC. The genes are TRBV6-5 and TRBJ1-2; 7 bases match TRBD1. Trimming took 4 bases from V and 3 from J; bases not matched to a gene: 8. The CDR3 is 15 residues long. Germline CDR1 MNHEY, CDR2 SVGAGI.

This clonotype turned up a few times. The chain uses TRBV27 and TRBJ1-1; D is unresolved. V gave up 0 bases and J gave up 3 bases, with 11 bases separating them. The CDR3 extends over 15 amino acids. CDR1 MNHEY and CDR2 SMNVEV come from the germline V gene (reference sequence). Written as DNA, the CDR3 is TGTGCCAGCAGTTTATCAATACGGGGAGACACTGAAGCTTTCTTT. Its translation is CASSLSIRGDTEAFF.

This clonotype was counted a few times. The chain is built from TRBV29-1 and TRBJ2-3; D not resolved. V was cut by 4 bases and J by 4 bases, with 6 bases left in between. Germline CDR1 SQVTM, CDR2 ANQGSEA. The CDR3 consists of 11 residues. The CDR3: CSVALSDTQYF. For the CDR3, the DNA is TGCAGCGTTGCTCTGTCAGATACGCAGTATTTT.

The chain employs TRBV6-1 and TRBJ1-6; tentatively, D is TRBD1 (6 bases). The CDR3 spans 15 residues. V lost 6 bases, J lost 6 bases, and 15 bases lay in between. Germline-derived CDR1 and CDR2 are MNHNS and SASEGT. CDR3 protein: CASSGTDRTNSPLHF. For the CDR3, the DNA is TGTGCCAGCAGCGGGACGGACAGAACTAATTCACCCCTCCACTTT.

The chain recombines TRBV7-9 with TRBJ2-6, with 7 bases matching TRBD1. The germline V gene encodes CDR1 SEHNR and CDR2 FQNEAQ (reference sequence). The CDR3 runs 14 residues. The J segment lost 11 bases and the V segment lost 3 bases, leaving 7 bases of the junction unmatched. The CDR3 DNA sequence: TGTGCCAGCAGCTTCCGGGACAGAGCCTACGTCCTGACTTTC. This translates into CASSFRDRAYVLTF.

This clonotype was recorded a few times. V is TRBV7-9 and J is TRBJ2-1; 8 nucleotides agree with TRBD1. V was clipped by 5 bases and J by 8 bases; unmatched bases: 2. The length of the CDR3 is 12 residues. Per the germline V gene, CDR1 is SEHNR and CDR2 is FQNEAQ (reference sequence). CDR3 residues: CASSKTGDEQFF. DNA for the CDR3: TGTGCCAGCAGCAAGACAGGGGATGAGCAGTTCTTC.

This chain's CDR3 is CASSTTSGKETQYF. For the CDR3, the DNA is TGTGCCAGCAGTACGACTAGCGGAAAGGAGACCCAGTACTTC. The chain employs TRBV7-3 and TRBJ2-5; 9 bases match TRBD2. Trimming cost V 6 bases and J 5 bases; bases outside gene matches: 7. Per the germline V gene, CDR1 is SGHTA and CDR2 is FQGTGA. This CDR3 region has 14 residues.

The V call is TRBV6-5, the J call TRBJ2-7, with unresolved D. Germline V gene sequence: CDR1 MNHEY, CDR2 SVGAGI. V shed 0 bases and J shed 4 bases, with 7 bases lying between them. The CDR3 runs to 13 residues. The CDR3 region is CASSYSQSYEQYF. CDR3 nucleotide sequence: TGTGCCAGCAGTTACTCGCAGAGTTACGAGCAGTACTTC.

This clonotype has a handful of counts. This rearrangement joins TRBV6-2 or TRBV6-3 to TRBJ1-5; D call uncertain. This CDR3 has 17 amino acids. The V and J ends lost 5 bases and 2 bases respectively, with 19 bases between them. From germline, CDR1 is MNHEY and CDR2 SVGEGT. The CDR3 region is CASSTWGGVLGNQPQHF. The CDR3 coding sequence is TGTGCCAGCAGTACGTGGGGTGGAGTCCTTGGCAATCAGCCCCAGCATTTT.

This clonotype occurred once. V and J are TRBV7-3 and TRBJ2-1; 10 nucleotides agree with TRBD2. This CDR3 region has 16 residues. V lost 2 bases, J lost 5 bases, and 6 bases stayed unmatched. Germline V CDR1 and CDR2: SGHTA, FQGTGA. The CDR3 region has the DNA TGTGCCAGCAGCTTATCGTCTAGCGGGAGCGACAATGAGCAGTTCTTC. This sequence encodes CASSLSSSGSDNEQFF. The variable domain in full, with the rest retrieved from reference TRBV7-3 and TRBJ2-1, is GAGVSQTPSNKVTEKGKYVELRCDPISGHTALYWYRQSLGQGPEFLIYFQGTGAADDSGLPNDRFFAVRPEGSVSTLKIQRTERGDSAVYLCASSLSSSGSDNEQFFGPGTRLTVL.

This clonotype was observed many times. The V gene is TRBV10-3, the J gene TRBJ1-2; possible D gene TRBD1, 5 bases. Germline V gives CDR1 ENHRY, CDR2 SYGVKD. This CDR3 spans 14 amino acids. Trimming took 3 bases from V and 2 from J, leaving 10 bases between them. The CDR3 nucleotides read TGTGCCATCAGTGAAAAGGGACCAAACTATGGCTACACCTTC. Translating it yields CAISEKGPNYGYTF.

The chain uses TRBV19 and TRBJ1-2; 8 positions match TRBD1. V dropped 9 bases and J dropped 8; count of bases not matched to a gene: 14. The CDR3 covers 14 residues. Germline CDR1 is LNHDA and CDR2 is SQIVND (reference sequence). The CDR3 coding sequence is TGTGCCAGCCAGAGTCCGGACAGGGTATTGGGCTACACCTTC. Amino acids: CASQSPDRVLGYTF.

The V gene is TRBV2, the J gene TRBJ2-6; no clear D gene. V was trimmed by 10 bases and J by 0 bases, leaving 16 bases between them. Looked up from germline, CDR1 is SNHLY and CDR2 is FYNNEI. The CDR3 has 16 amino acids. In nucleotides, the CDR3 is TGTGCCACTAGGCGAGTCTTTAGCTCTGGGGCCAACGTCCTGACTTTC. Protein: CATRRVFSSGANVLTF. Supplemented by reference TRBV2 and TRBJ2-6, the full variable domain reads EPEVTQTPSHQVTQMGQEVILRCVPISNHLYFYWYRQILGQKVEFLVSFYNNEISEKSEIFDDQFSVERPDGSNFTLKIRSTKLEDSAMYFCATRRVFSSGANVLTFGAGSRLTVL.